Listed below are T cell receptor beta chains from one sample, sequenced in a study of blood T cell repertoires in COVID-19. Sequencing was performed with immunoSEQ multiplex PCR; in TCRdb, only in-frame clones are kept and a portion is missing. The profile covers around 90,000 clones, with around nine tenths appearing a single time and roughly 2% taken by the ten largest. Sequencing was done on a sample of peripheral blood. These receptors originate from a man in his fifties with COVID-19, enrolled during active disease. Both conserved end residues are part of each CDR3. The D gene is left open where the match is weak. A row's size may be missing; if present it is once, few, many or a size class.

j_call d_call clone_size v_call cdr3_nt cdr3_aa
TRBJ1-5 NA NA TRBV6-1 TGTGCCAGCAGTGACCTTTCATTTTACGGGGGGTACCTTCAGCCCCAGCATTTT CASSDLSFYGGYLQPQHF
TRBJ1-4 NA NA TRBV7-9 TGTGCCAGCAGCTTAGTGGAGTCTAGGCGCGAAAAACTGTTTTTT CASSLVESRREKLFF
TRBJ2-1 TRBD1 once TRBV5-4 TGTGCCAGCAGCTTAGGGGGCCGGAATGAGCAGTTCTTC CASSLGGRNEQFF
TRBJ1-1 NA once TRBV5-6 TGTGCCAGCGGTCTCGATCTAGGACGGGACATGACTGAAGCTTTCTTT CASGLDLGRDMTEAFF
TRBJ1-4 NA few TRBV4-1 TGCGCCAGCAGCCAGGGACGGGGGGATGAAAAACTGTTTTTT CASSQGRGDEKLFF
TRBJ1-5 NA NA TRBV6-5 TGTGCCAGCAGTTCAACAGAGGGCCCCAATCAGCCCCAGCATTTT CASSSTEGPNQPQHF
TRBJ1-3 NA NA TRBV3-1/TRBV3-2 TGTGCCGGAAAAGGGAGGGTCCCCGGTTCCGGAAACACCATATATTTT CAGKGRVPGSGNTIYF
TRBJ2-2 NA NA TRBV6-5 TGTGCCAGCAGCCGGGATTACAACACCGGGGAGCTGTTTTTT CASSRDYNTGELFF
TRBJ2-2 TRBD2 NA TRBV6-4 TGTGCCAGCAGTGTACTAGCGGGGGACACCGGGGAGCTGTTTTTT CASSVLAGDTGELFF
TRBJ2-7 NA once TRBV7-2 TGTGCCAGCAGCTCGACAGTCGTGAGGTACGAGCAGTACTTC CASSSTVVRYEQYF
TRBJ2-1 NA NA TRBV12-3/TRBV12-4 TGTGCCAGCAGTTTAAGAGGAGACAATGAGCAGTTCTTC CASSLRGDNEQFF
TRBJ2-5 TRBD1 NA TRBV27 TGTGCCAGCAGTTTAAGACAGGGCCAGACCCAGTACTTC CASSLRQGQTQYF
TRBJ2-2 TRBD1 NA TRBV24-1 TGTGCCACCAGTGATCGGACAGGCCAATACGCAGGGGAGCTGTTTTTT CATSDRTGQYAGELFF
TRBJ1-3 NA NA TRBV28 TGTGCCAGCAGTTTTAGTGGGAGCTCTGGAAACACCATATATTTT CASSFSGSSGNTIYF